This is a list of T cell receptor beta chains from one sample in a study of blood T cell repertoires in COVID-19. TCRdb's copy holds only in-frame clones and misses some; the assay was immunoSEQ multiplex PCR. The table includes around 300,000 clones, over 75% detected once. Source material: peripheral blood. The origin of the receptors is a young woman with COVID-19, enrolled during active disease. Each CDR3 is given with its conserved first and last residue. D genes are given only for firm matches. The listing skips clone size in some rows; elsewhere it reads once, few, many or a size class.

CDR3: CASSTGGASGANVLTF
DNA: TGCGCCAGCAGTACAGGGGGGGCCTCTGGGGCCAACGTCCTGACTTTC
J: TRBJ2-6
D: -
size: -
V: TRBV10-2

CDR3: CASSPRLAGGSNEQFF
DNA: TGTGCCAGCAGCCCGCGACTAGCGGGAGGCTCAAATGAGCAGTTCTTC
J: TRBJ2-1
D: TRBD2
size: -
V: TRBV11-2

CDR3: CAWGTGGQETQYF
DNA: TGTGCCTGGGGAACAGGGGGACAAGAGACCCAGTACTTC
J: TRBJ2-5
D: TRBD1
size: -
V: TRBV30

CDR3: CASSQGTNTGELFF
DNA: TGTGCCAGCAGCCAAGGTACGAACACCGGGGAGCTGTTTTTT
J: TRBJ2-2
D: -
size: -
V: TRBV3-1/TRBV3-2

CDR3: CANNRGWSTEAFF
DNA: TGTGCCAACAACAGGGGGTGGAGCACTGAAGCTTTCTTT
J: TRBJ1-1
D: -
size: -
V: TRBV21-1

CDR3: CAISASSGRTDTQYF
DNA: TGTGCCATCAGTGCGTCTAGCGGGAGGACAGATACGCAGTATTTT
J: TRBJ2-3
D: TRBD2
size: -
V: TRBV10-3

CDR3: CASSKRGWYEQYF
DNA: TGTGCCAGCAGCAAAAGGGGATGGTACGAGCAGTACTTC
J: TRBJ2-7
D: -
size: -
V: TRBV21-1

CDR3: CASSFAGLGTDTQYF
DNA: TGTGCCAGCAGCTTTGCGGGACTAGGGACAGATACGCAGTATTTT
J: TRBJ2-3
D: TRBD2
size: -
V: TRBV5-5

CDR3: CASSLGTGVQETQYF
DNA: TGCGCCAGCAGCTTAGGGACAGGGGTACAAGAGACCCAGTACTTC
J: TRBJ2-5
D: TRBD1
size: -
V: TRBV5-1

CDR3: CASSPGTGAYNEQFF
DNA: TGTGCCAGCAGTCCCGGGACAGGGGCGTACAATGAGCAGTTCTTC
J: TRBJ2-1
D: TRBD1
size: -
V: TRBV6-2/TRBV6-3

CDR3: CASRTYRVPTEAFF
DNA: TGTGCCAGCAGGACATACAGGGTCCCCACTGAAGCTTTCTTT
J: TRBJ1-1
D: -
size: -
V: TRBV11-2

CDR3: CASSYVANTEAFF
DNA: TGTGCCAGCAGTTACGTAGCGAACACTGAAGCTTTCTTT
J: TRBJ1-1
D: -
size: -
V: TRBV6-2/TRBV6-3

CDR3: CASSLAGEYEQYF
DNA: TGTGCCAGCAGCTTAGCAGGGGAATACGAGCAGTACTTC
J: TRBJ2-7
D: -
size: -
V: TRBV11-2

CDR3: CASSLRLAGVADTQYF
DNA: TGTGCCAGCAGCTTGAGACTAGCGGGAGTTGCAGATACGCAGTATTTT
J: TRBJ2-3
D: TRBD2
size: -
V: TRBV5-4

CDR3: CASSLRPQVRLRTGELFF
DNA: TGTGCCAGCAGCTTACGACCACAGGTTCGGTTAAGGACCGGGGAGCTGTTTTTT
J: TRBJ2-2
D: -
size: -
V: TRBV7-2

CDR3: CASSLGSNQGEKLFF
DNA: TGTGCCAGCAGCTTAGGATCTAATCAGGGGGAAAAACTGTTTTTT
J: TRBJ1-4
D: -
size: -
V: TRBV7-9

CDR3: CASSLTAGRGGEKLFF
DNA: TGCGCCAGCAGCCTGACCGCGGGACGCGGGGGTGAAAAACTGTTTTTT
J: TRBJ1-4
D: -
size: once
V: TRBV4-1

CDR3: CASSLGSGSPSYEQYF
DNA: TGTGCCAGCAGCTTAGGTAGCGGGTCTCCTTCCTACGAGCAGTACTTC
J: TRBJ2-7
D: TRBD2
size: -
V: TRBV7-6

CDR3: CASSQEDRGVSEAFF
DNA: TGCGCCAGCAGCCAAGAAGACAGGGGCGTTTCTGAAGCTTTCTTT
J: TRBJ1-1
D: TRBD1
size: -
V: TRBV4-1

CDR3: CSVESTNTEAFF
DNA: TGCAGCGTTGAGAGTACTAACACTGAAGCTTTCTTT
J: TRBJ1-1
D: -
size: -
V: TRBV29-1

CDR3: CASSLGTSGSGTQYF
DNA: TGTGCCAGCAGTTTAGGGACTAGCGGGAGCGGGACCCAGTACTTC
J: TRBJ2-5
D: TRBD2
size: -
V: TRBV27

CDR3: CASSSGIRNEQYF
DNA: TGTGCCAGCAGCTCCGGGATTCGAAACGAGCAGTACTTC
J: TRBJ2-7
D: -
size: -
V: TRBV5-6

CDR3: CASSSTGTGGVRELFF
DNA: TGTGCCAGCAGCTCGACCGGGACAGGGGGTGTGAGGGAGCTGTTTTTT
J: TRBJ2-2
D: TRBD1
size: -
V: TRBV5-5

CDR3: CATRKSSYNEQFF
DNA: TGTGCCACCAGAAAGAGCTCCTACAATGAGCAGTTCTTC
J: TRBJ2-1
D: -
size: -
V: TRBV24-1

CDR3: CASSTTYPNQPQHF
DNA: TGTGCCAGCAGTACAACATACCCCAATCAGCCCCAGCATTTT
J: TRBJ1-5
D: -
size: -
V: TRBV6-5

CDR3: CASSLTPPGKRHTDTQYF
DNA: TGTGCCAGCAGCTTAACCCCCCCGGGGAAGCGTCACACAGATACGCAGTATTTT
J: TRBJ2-3
D: -
size: -
V: TRBV7-3

CDR3: CASTGQGILRAQHF
DNA: TGTGCCAGCACCGGACAGGGTATTTTGAGGGCCCAGCATTTT
J: TRBJ1-5
D: TRBD1
size: -
V: TRBV28

CDR3: CASSFTRGPPQNIQYF
DNA: TGTGCCAGCAGCTTCACCAGGGGACCTCCTCAAAACATTCAGTACTTC
J: TRBJ2-4
D: -
size: -
V: TRBV5-6

CDR3: CASSQVEGTQYF
DNA: TGTGCCAGCAGCCAAGTGGAGGGTACGCAGTATTTT
J: TRBJ2-3
D: -
size: -
V: TRBV3-1/TRBV3-2

CDR3: CASSIPNREGQPQHF
DNA: TGTGCCAGTAGTATTCCGAACAGGGAGGGACAGCCCCAGCATTTT
J: TRBJ1-5
D: -
size: -
V: TRBV19

CDR3: CASSFGWGRSSYNSPLHF
DNA: TGTGCCAGCAGTTTTGGCTGGGGCCGTAGCTCCTATAATTCACCCCTCCACTTT
J: TRBJ1-6
D: -
size: -
V: TRBV28

CDR3: CASSAVGGLVADTQYF
DNA: TGTGCCAGCAGCGCGGTGGGGGGGCTTGTCGCAGATACGCAGTATTTT
J: TRBJ2-3
D: -
size: -
V: TRBV5-5

CDR3: CASSLGVFNNEQFF
DNA: TGCGCCAGCAGCTTAGGGGTATTTAACAATGAGCAGTTCTTC
J: TRBJ2-1
D: -
size: -
V: TRBV5-1

CDR3: CATKKSWGRASDEQFF
DNA: TGTGCCACTAAGAAGAGTTGGGGGAGGGCCAGCGATGAGCAGTTCTTC
J: TRBJ2-1
D: TRBD2
size: -
V: TRBV19

CDR3: CASSVSGGWDEQYF
DNA: TGCGCCAGCAGTGTTTCGGGGGGTTGGGACGAGCAGTACTTC
J: TRBJ2-7
D: TRBD2
size: -
V: TRBV10-2

CDR3: CASSSNSGDRVGETQYF
DNA: TGTGCCAGCAGCTCGAACTCGGGGGACAGGGTGGGAGAGACCCAGTACTTC
J: TRBJ2-5
D: TRBD1
size: -
V: TRBV11-2

CDR3: CSVVLAGGSGSQYF
DNA: TGCAGCGTTGTACTTGCGGGAGGGAGTGGGTCCCAGTACTTC
J: TRBJ2-5
D: TRBD2
size: -
V: TRBV29-1

CDR3: CAWSVLGAANSPLHF
DNA: TGTGCCTGGAGTGTACTTGGTGCCGCTAATTCACCCCTCCACTTT
J: TRBJ1-6
D: -
size: -
V: TRBV30

CDR3: CASSLVSTGELFF
DNA: TGTGCCAGCAGCTTAGTTAGCACCGGGGAGCTGTTTTTT
J: TRBJ2-2
D: -
size: -
V: TRBV11-2

CDR3: CAISEWDRVSEQYF
DNA: TGTGCCATCAGTGAGTGGGACAGGGTAAGCGAGCAGTACTTC
J: TRBJ2-7
D: TRBD1
size: -
V: TRBV10-3

CDR3: CASSQGRPAGGAGELFF
DNA: TGCGCCAGCAGCCAAGGAAGGCCAGCGGGAGGGGCCGGGGAGCTGTTTTTT
J: TRBJ2-2
D: TRBD2
size: -
V: TRBV4-1

CDR3: CASSLVGSGGRTEAFF
DNA: TGTGCCAGCAGCTTAGTCGGGTCCGGGGGGCGCACTGAAGCTTTCTTT
J: TRBJ1-1
D: -
size: once
V: TRBV11-2